Reported below is one T cell receptor (beta chain). The CDR3 runs to 11 residues. The V gene lost 3 bases and the J gene lost 4 bases, with 7 bases spanning the gap. The germline CDR1 and CDR2 sequences are DFQATT and SNEGSKA (reference sequence). The data are from a study of blood T cell repertoires in COVID-19. Background on the study: The samples span acute and convalescent COVID-19 from the United States, Italy and Spain. In each case, the material was cDNA or gDNA derived from T cells, B-cell-depleted T cells, or PBMCs.

Original analysis: Reference gene primer amplification in the assay estimated nucleated cell counts. The method was immunoSEQ multiplex PCR; TCRdb's version includes in-frame clones alone and lacks a portion of them. That table furnishes V, J and clone size, whereas the DNA furnished D and trimming. The table has some 60,000 clones, 73% seen once. The chain couples TRBV20-1 to TRBJ2-7, with D tentatively TRBD1 (5 bases). The TCR comes from a woman in her forties or fifties with active or convalescent COVID-19. Input material: peripheral blood. The CDR3 DNA is TGCAGTGCTAGCTCAGGGTACGAGCAGTACTTC. This gives the protein CSASSGYEQYF.